This TCR beta chain was sequenced for a study of blood T cell repertoires in COVID-19 (dated by TCRdb to about 2020). Study-level background: Collaborator samples came from the United States, Italy and Spain and covered acute and convalescent phases of COVID-19. The prospective study material was composed of cDNA or gDNA derived from T cells, B-cell-depleted T cells, or PBMCs. Samples came from the ongoing ImmuneRACE study (first 160 participants) plus 1,254 subjects from 6 global collaborators. The sample metadata nearly always contained a de-identified subject ID, COVID-19 status, age in years and sex. Subjects who had been exposed to COVID-19, were actively infected with it, or had recovered from it provided the deeply sampled blood TCRbeta repertoires that made up the dataset. Where available, HLA class I and class II types were obtained from metadata supplied by the sample provider rather than from assay-based typing. The repertoires were made available in a free public database intended to serve as a resource for research on the immune response to SARS-CoV-2. Points the paper makes about the study in general: The quantity of clinical and demographic metadata differed by source and by participant and was supplied without curation.

The CDR1 and CDR2 encoded by the germline V gene are LGHNA and YSLEER. There are 13 amino acids in the CDR3, from cysteine to phenylalanine inclusive. Kept here is only the CDR3 DNA, which spans 39 bases and is read in frame from base 1. Trimming at the junction amounts to 1 base on V and 5 bases on J, and the germline ends lie 8 bases apart. Points on this clone: Which antigen it targets is not known. No base quality values were provided; no much bigger clone lies one nucleotide off.

Whole blood was collected in K2EDTA tubes by collaborating institutions according to the institutions' own protocols. Collaborator samples were shipped for TCRbeta analysis as frozen whole blood, isolated PBMCs, or DNA extracted from either sample type. The immunoSEQ Assay, a bias-controlled multiplex PCR, was used to amplify TCRbeta CDR3 regions from genomic DNA. In the authors' own workflow: Within the assay, amplification of reference gene primers was used to estimate how many nucleated cells each sample contained. To quantify the absolute abundance of each unique TCRbeta CDR3 rearrangement, sequence reads were collapsed and filtered. For each sample, productive Simpson clonality was calculated by taking the square root of Simpson's diversity index across productive rearrangements. TCRdb retrieved this table from immuneACCESS and kept in-frame rearrangements only. Not all clones are present; in checked studies, unresolved V genes account for under half, and no reason is known for the remainder. That table is the source of V, J and clone size, and D and trimming were worked out from the DNA. Counted in this sample were roughly 81,000 clones; around nine tenths of them appeared once. The top ten clonotypes cover around 5.3% of the sample.

The chain employs TRBV4-3 and TRBJ1-2, with the D gene too uncertain to name. The source material was peripheral blood. This TCR came from a man aged 35 to 55 with acute or convalescent COVID-19. The nucleotide sequence reads as follows: TGCGCCAGCAGCCAAGTTGCCAGGTATGGCTACACCTTC. This gives the protein CASSQVARYGYTF.